The sequence of this TCR beta chain was determined in a study of high-grade serous ovarian cancer treatment subgroups. Study in general: On average, 14,192 reads and 6,000 to 7,500 unique TCR beta rearrangements were obtained per sample. Whole-study results and caveats: Tumors within one patient showed repertoire similarity of roughly 0.095 to 0.85. Repertoire analysis covered CDR3 alone, not CDR1 or CDR2. Without spatial data, bulk sequencing limits insight into HGSC tumor diversity.

This CDR3 comprises 14 residues. Germline values: CDR1 MNHNS, CDR2 SASEGT. V was trimmed by 4 bases and J by 0 bases, leaving 10 bases between them. Clones were read by immunoSEQ multiplex PCR, and TCRdb kept only the in-frame ones, dropping some. This table has approximately 36,000 clones, around three quarters appearing once. Tumor tissue was taken before any definitive surgery or chemotherapy was given. Points on this clone: Its antigen is undetermined.

The rearrangement uses TRBV6-1 and TRBJ2-7, with D unclear. This clonotype was sampled from a human donor with high-grade serous ovarian cancer. Sequencing was carried out using tumor tissue. The CDR3 DNA follows: TGTGCCAGCAGTGTTGGCCTTAGCTCCTACGAGCAGTACTTC. This encodes CASSVGLSSYEQYF.